One and the same sample provided the 9 T cell receptor beta chains below, sequenced in a study of cytomegalovirus exposure and HLA in healthy donors. Primers: 60 Vbeta forward and 13 Jbeta reverse. The method was immunoSEQ multiplex PCR; TCRdb's version includes in-frame clones alone and lacks a portion of them. Here the sample spans 130,000 to 150,000 clones, 79% being singletons. The sequenced sample consisted of PBMCs. Receptor source: a woman in her thirties or forties in good health and CMV-seropositive.

The chain uses TRBV29-1 and TRBJ2-4; unclear D gene. Germline V gene data show CDR1 as SQVTM and CDR2 as ANQGSEA. The CDR3 loop spans 13 amino acids. Trimming stripped 6 bases from V and 0 bases from J, with 9 bases between. CDR3 sequence (DNA): TGCAGCGTGCGATCTCTAGCCAAAAACATTCAGTACTTC. Protein product: CSVRSLAKNIQYF.

The chain carries TRBV7-3 and TRBJ1-2; 8 nucleotides line up with TRBD1. V shed 5 bases, J shed 6 bases, and the junction held 5 bases outside the gene matches. Germline CDR1 and CDR2: SGHTA and FQGTGA. This CDR3 has 13 amino acids. The CDR3 nucleotides are TGTGCCAGCAGCCCACAGGGGGTGGATGGCTACACCTTC. This encodes CASSPQGVDGYTF.

The chain recombines TRBV27 with TRBJ1-1; no reliable D call. There are 13 residues in the CDR3. V lost 6 bases and J 5 bases, leaving 13 bases between the germline ends. The germline V gene has CDR1 MNHEY and CDR2 SMNVEV (reference sequence). CDR3 coding DNA: TGTGCCAGCAGCCCTGGGAGGAAAACTGAAGCTTTCTTT. It codes for CASSPGRKTEAFF.

J is TRBJ2-5 and V is TRBV25-1; D not certain. The V gene lost 2 bases and the J gene lost 1 base, with 8 bases spanning the gap. Per germline, CDR1 MGHDK and CDR2 SYGVNS. This CDR3 spans 14 amino acids. The CDR3 loop reads CASSETQVQETQYF. The CDR3 region has the DNA TGTGCCAGCAGTGAAACGCAGGTCCAAGAGACCCAGTACTTC.

The rearrangement links TRBV19 to TRBJ2-5; 7 bases fit TRBD1. V was pared by 4 bases and J by 1 base, with 9 bases of the junction left unmatched. The CDR3 spans 16 residues. CDR1 and CDR2 (germline): LNHDA, SQIVND (reference sequence). The CDR3 bases are TGTGCCAGTAGTACGACCGGGACAGTGATCCAAGAGACCCAGTACTTC. It encodes CASSTTGTVIQETQYF.

This clone was detected once. This chain links TRBV23-1 with TRBJ1-3; tentatively, D is TRBD1 (5 bases). Being an ORF, TRBV23-1 has a function that is uncertain. The V and J ends lost 7 bases and 1 base respectively, with 20 bases between them. The CDR3 is made up of 17 amino acids. CDR3 sequence (DNA): TGCGCCAGCACATCCCCCAAGGGGTGGCCTTCTGGAAACACCATATATTTT. Its translation: CASTSPKGWPSGNTIYF.

The V gene is TRBV11-2, the J gene TRBJ2-3, with TRBD2 as a possible D gene (6 bases). V was shortened by 5 bases and J by 5 bases, with 17 bases between the two germline ends. The CDR3 is made up of 15 amino acids. Germline loops: CDR1 SGHAT, CDR2 FQNNGV. The CDR3 DNA follows: TGTGCCAGCAGCCAGACGGGGGTAGAAGGAGATACGCAGTATTTT. Its protein product is CASSQTGVEGDTQYF.

The chain uses TRBV18 and TRBJ2-7; 9 bases are shared with TRBD1. The CDR3 sequence is 14 residues long. The V and J ends lost 2 bases and 2 bases, in that order; junction bases with no gene match: 1. Germline CDR1 reads KGHSH; CDR2 reads LQKENI. For the CDR3, the DNA is TGTGCCAGCTCACCAACAGGGGGCCCCTACGAGCAGTACTTC. Translating gives CASSPTGGPYEQYF. The full variable domain, its missing parts supplied by reference TRBV18 and TRBJ2-7, is NAGVMQNPRHLVRRRGQEARLRCSPMKGHSHVYWYRQLPEEGLKFMVYLQKENIIDESGMPKERFSAEFPKEGPSILRIQQVVRGDSAAYFCASSPTGGPYEQYFGPGTRLTVT.

The rearrangement joins TRBV10-3 to TRBJ2-1; tentatively, D is TRBD2 (7 bases). With 8 bases removed from V and 2 bases from J, the gap between germline ends came to 16 bases. CDR1 is ENHRY and CDR2 is SYGVKD in the germline V gene. This CDR3 is 15 amino acids long. The CDR3 protein is CAIAWGGLAYNEQFF. The CDR3 nucleotides are TGTGCCATCGCGTGGGGGGGCCTGGCCTACAATGAGCAGTTCTTC.